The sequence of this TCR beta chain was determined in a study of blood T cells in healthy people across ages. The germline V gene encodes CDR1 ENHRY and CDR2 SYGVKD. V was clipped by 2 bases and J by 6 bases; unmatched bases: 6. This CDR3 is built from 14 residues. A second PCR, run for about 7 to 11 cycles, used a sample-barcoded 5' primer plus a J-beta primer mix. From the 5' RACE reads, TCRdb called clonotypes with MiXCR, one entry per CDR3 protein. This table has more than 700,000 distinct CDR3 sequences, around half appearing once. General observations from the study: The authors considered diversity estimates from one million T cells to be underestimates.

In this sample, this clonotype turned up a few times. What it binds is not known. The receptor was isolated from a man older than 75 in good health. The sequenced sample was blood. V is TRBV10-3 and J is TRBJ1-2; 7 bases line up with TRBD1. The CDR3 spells CAISEIRGKDGYTF. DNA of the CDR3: TGTGCCATCAGTGAGATCAGGGGGAAGGATGGCTACACCTTC.